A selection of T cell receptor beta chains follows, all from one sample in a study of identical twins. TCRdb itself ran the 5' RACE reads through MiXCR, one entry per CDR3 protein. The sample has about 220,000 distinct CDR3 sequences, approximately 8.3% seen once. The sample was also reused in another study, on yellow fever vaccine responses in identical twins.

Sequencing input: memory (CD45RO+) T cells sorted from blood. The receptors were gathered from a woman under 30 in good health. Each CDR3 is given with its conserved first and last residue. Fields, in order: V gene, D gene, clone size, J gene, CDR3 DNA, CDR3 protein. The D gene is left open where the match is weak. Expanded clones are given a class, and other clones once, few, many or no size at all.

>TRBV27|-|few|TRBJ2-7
TGTGCCAGCAGTTTATTGCTCTCTCTACAAGGCTACGAGCAGTACTTC
CASSLLLSLQGYEQYF
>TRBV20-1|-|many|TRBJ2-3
TGCAGTGCTATCCGGGGGACCACAGATACGCAGTATTTT
CSAIRGTTDTQYF
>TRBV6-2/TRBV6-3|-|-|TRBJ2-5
TGTGCCAGCAGTTACTCGAAAGTACAAGAGACCCAGTACTTC
CASSYSKVQETQYF
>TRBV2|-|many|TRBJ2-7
TGTGCCAGCAGGCAGACTGCCTCCAAGCAGTACTTC
CASRQTASKQYF
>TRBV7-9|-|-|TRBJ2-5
TGTGCCACCAGCAGCACAGGAGAGACCCAGTACTTC
CATSSTGETQYF
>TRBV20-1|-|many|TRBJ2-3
TGCAGTGCTAGAGATCTCCTCAGGGGAAGGGGGACAGATACGCAGTATTTT
CSARDLLRGRGTDTQYF
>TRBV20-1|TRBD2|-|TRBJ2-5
TGCAGTGCCGTGGGACTAGCGGGAGAGGCTGAGACCCAGTACTTC
CSAVGLAGEAETQYF
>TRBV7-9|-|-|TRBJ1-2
TGTGCCAGCAGCTTCACTTCCCTGGACTATGGCTACACCTTC
CASSFTSLDYGYTF
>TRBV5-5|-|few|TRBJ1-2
TGTGCCAGCAGTTCTCCGGGACGGAACCTTGCTAACTATGGCTACACCTTC
CASSSPGRNLANYGYTF
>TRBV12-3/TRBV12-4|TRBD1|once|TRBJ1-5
TGTGCCAGCCCGGACAGGAGGTATCAGCCCCAGCATTTT
CASPDRRYQPQHF
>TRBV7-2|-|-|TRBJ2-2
TGTGCCAGCAGCTCCCGACGGTCTTACGAGGAGCTGTTTTTT
CASSSRRSYEELFF
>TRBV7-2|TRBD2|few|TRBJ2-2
TGTGCCAGCAGCTTAGCTAGCGGGGGGTCTCTCACCGGGGAGCTGTTTTTT
CASSLASGGSLTGELFF
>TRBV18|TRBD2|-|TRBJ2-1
TGTGCCAGCTCACCCCTCGCGCTAGCGGGAGGGCCGTGGGGGTACAATGAGCAGTTCTTC
CASSPLALAGGPWGYNEQFF
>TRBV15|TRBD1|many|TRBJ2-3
TGTGCCACCAGCGGGAGACAGGGGTCGGGCACAGATACGCAGTATTTT
CATSGRQGSGTDTQYF
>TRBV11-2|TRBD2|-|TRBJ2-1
TGTGCCAGCAGTCGCCTTAGCGGGAGGTCCTTGGATGAGCAGTTCTTC
CASSRLSGRSLDEQFF
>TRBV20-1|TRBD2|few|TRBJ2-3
TGCAGTGCTAGTGCTCGGCGGCGGGGGGTCGGCTTTAATACGCAGTATTTT
CSASARRRGVGFNTQYF
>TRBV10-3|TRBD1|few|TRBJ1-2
TGTGCCATCAGTGAGAGGGGGCGCTTCTATGGCTACACCTTC
CAISERGRFYGYTF
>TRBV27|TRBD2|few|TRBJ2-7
TGTGCCAGCAGTTCCAGACTAGCGGGGACAACGAGCTCCTACGAGCAGTACTTC
CASSSRLAGTTSSYEQYF
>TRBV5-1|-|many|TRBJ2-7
TGCGCCAGCAGGAGCGGAACCTACGAGCAGTACTTC
CASRSGTYEQYF
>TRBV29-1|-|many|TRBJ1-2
TGCAGCGTTGAATCCAGATGGGATATCTATGGCTACACCTTC
CSVESRWDIYGYTF
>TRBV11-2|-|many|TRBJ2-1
TGTGCCAGCAGCCCCCACGGCTATGAGCAGTTCTTC
CASSPHGYEQFF
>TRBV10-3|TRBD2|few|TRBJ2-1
TGTGCCATCAATGGACTAGCGGGGGGCCCCTCCGAGCAGTTCTTC
CAINGLAGGPSEQFF
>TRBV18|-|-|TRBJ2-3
TGTGCCAGCTCACCCCTCGGTGGCTTCACAGATACGCAGTATTTT
CASSPLGGFTDTQYF
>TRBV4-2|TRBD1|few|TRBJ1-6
TGTGCCAGCAGCCAGGCCGGGACAGGGGCTAATTCACCCCTCCACTTT
CASSQAGTGANSPLHF
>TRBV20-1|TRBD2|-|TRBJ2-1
TGCCCTCTAGCGGAGCATTACAATGAGCAGTTCTTC
CPLAEHYNEQFF
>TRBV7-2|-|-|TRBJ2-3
TGTGCCAGCACCACGGGCACAAAGACGAGCACAGATACGCAGTATTTT
CASTTGTKTSTDTQYF
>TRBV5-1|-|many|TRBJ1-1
TGCGCCAGCAGCTTATCCATCGGACGGACGAACACTGAAGCTTTCTTT
CASSLSIGRTNTEAFF
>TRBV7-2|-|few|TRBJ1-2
TGTGCCAGCAGCCCCGACTTCAATACTGGCTACACCTTC
CASSPDFNTGYTF
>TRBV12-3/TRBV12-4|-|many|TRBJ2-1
TGTGCCAGCACCCAGTCCTACAATGAGCAGTTCTTC
CASTQSYNEQFF
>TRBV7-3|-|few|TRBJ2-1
TGTGCCAGCAGCCCCAGGGTCGGGGGACCCGGGAATGAGCAGTTCTTC
CASSPRVGGPGNEQFF
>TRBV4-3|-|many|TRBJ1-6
TGCGCCAGCAGCCTGGGGGGGGATTCACCCCTCCACTTT
CASSLGGDSPLHF
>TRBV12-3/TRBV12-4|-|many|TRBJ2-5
TGTGCCAGCAGTTTAGCGTCAGGGTTGGAGACCCAGTACTTC
CASSLASGLETQYF
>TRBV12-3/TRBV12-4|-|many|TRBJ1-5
TGTGCCAGCAGTTTGGGTCTCGATCGGCCCCAGCATTTT
CASSLGLDRPQHF
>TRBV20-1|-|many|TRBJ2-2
TGCAGTGCTAGAGCCCCCGAGTCGAACACCGGGGAGCTGTTTTTT
CSARAPESNTGELFF
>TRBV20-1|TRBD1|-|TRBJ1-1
TGCAGTGCTAGGGGACAGGAGATGAACACTGAAGCTTTCTTT
CSARGQEMNTEAFF
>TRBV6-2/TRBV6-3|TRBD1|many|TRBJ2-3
TGTGCCAGCAGTTTGGGACAGAGCACAGATACGCAGTATTTT
CASSLGQSTDTQYF
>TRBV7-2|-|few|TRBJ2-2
TGTGCCAGCAGCTCGACCAGGACGGACACCGGGGAGCTGTTTTTT
CASSSTRTDTGELFF
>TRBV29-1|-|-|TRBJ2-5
TGCAGCGTGGCAAACGGGATTCAAGAGACCCAGTACTTC
CSVANGIQETQYF
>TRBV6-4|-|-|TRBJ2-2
TGTGCCAGCTCCGCTGAGAACACCGGGGAGCTGTTTTTT
CASSAENTGELFF
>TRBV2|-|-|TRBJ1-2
TGTGCCAGCACCGGGGAGGTTAACTATGGCTACACCTTC
CASTGEVNYGYTF
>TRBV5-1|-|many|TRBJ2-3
TGCGCCAGCAGCTTGAGCTTAACTAGCACAGATACGCAGTATTTT
CASSLSLTSTDTQYF
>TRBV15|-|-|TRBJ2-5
TGTGCCACCAGCATCGCTTCCCAAGAGACCCAGTACTTC
CATSIASQETQYF
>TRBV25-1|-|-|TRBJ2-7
TGTGCCAGCAGTGAATCGGACTGGGACCAGTACTTC
CASSESDWDQYF
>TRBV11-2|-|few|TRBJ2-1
TGTGCCAGCAGCTTAGCCAGGGTAAGCAATGAGCAGTTCTTC
CASSLARVSNEQFF
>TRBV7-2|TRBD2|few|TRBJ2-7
TGTGCCAGCAGCTTAGGCACTAGCGGTCGGTACGAGCAGTACTTC
CASSLGTSGRYEQYF
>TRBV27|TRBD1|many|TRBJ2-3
TGTGCCAGCAGTTTTAGGGGGCCCACAGATACGCAGTATTTT
CASSFRGPTDTQYF
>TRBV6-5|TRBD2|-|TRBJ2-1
TGTGCCAGCAGTTACTCCTCCGGGACTAGCGGGAGCTCCTACAATGAGCAGTTCTTC
CASSYSSGTSGSSYNEQFF
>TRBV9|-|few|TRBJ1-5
TGTGCCAGCAGCGTATCCGGGCTTCAGCCCCAGCATTTT
CASSVSGLQPQHF
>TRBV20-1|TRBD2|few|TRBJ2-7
TGCAGTGCGCGGACTAGCGTCTACGAGCAGTACTTC
CSARTSVYEQYF
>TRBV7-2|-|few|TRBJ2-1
TGTGCCAGCAGCTCGCCGGAAGTTACGGGACGAGGTGAGCAGTTCTTC
CASSSPEVTGRGEQFF
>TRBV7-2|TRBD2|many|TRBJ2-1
TGTGCCAGCAGCTTAGCGAGCAGCGGGAGTAGGGGGGATGAGCAGTTCTTC
CASSLASSGSRGDEQFF
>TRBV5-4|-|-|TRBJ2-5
TGTGCCAGCAGCTTCAGGACTGGGTTTGGAGAGACCCAGTACTTC
CASSFRTGFGETQYF
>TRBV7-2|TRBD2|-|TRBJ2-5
TGTGCCAGCAGCGGGGGCATAGCGGGAGGGGGCAGAGAGACCCAGTACTTC
CASSGGIAGGGRETQYF
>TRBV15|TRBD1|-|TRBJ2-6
TGTGCCACCAGCAGAGATGGTCGGACAGGGGCCGGGGCCAACGTCCTGACTTTC
CATSRDGRTGAGANVLTF
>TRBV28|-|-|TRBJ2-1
TGTGCCAGCTCCCTGGGGGGGGCGCGGTATGAGCAGTTCTTC
CASSLGGARYEQFF
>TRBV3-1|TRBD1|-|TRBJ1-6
TGTGCCAGCAGCCAAGTGGCGGCAGGGGGCTCCTATAATTCACCCCTCCACTTT
CASSQVAAGGSYNSPLHF
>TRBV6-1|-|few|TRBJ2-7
TGTGCCAGCAGTGCGGTGACAGGTGGTTACGAGCAGTACTTC
CASSAVTGGYEQYF
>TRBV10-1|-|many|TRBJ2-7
TGCGCCAGCAGTGAAGTTTCCCCGGGACACCCCTCCTACGAGCAGTACTTC
CASSEVSPGHPSYEQYF
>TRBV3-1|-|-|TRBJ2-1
TGTGCCAGCAGCAGAAGTAATGAGCAGTTCTTC
CASSRSNEQFF